This TCR beta chain was sequenced for a study of blood T cell repertoires in COVID-19. Grouping used clinical history reported by participants in a survey and questionnaire. This CDR3 has 11 amino acids. The germline gives CDR1 SQVTM, CDR2 ANQGSEA. V lost 6 bases and J 10 bases, leaving 15 bases between the germline ends. The protocol was immunoSEQ multiplex PCR, while the TCRdb copy is restricted to in-frame clones and leaves out a portion. The data show roughly 180,000 clones, 75% to 90% seen once. The receptor's source is a woman in her twenties or thirties who had recovered from COVID-19. The sample consisted of PBMCs or T cells enriched from blood (not recorded which). The chain recombines TRBV29-1 with TRBJ1-1, with D unresolved. This chain's CDR3 is CSVIPEGRAFF. The CDR3 DNA reads TGCAGCGTGATTCCTGAGGGCCGAGCTTTCTTT.